These 10 T cell receptor beta chains came from one sample sequenced in a study of radiation and T cells in renal cell carcinoma. Described time point: blood 2 weeks post-SBRT. The treatment denotes: 15 Gy SBRT to primary tumor, nephrectomy 4 weeks later. The protocol was immunoSEQ multiplex PCR, while the TCRdb copy is restricted to in-frame clones and leaves out a portion. The table has about 26,000 clones, 65% to 85% seen once; the top ten hold 31%. The input for sequencing was blood, taken from a patient whose treatment included radiotherapy and nephrectomy. The receptors stem from a man aged 55 to 70 with renal cell carcinoma.

This clone showed up just a few times. A junction end diverges from the germline sequence, so it may reflect a read error. The chain is built from TRBV7-7 and TRBJ2-1; 8 nucleotides match TRBD1. Germline CDR1 is SSHAT and CDR2 is FNYEAQ (reference sequence). The CDR3 covers 15 residues. CDR3 bases: TGTGCTAGCAGCCCCGACAGGGGAGGCTACAATGAGCAGTTCTTC. It translates to CASSPDRGGYNEQFF.

This chain links TRBV27 with TRBJ2-5; D call uncertain. The CDR3 consists of 13 residues. Trimming stripped 2 bases from V and 5 bases from J, with 9 bases between. Germline CDR1 MNHEY, CDR2 SMNVEV (reference sequence). This chain's CDR3 is CASSLLSGETQYF. The DNA for the CDR3 is TGTGCCAGCAGTTTACTGAGTGGGGAGACCCAGTACTTC.

The chain combines TRBV5-1 with TRBJ2-2; TRBD1 matches at 8 bases. CDR1 is SGHRS and CDR2 is YFSETQ in the germline V gene. V gave up 4 bases and J gave up 3 bases; unmatched junction bases: 5. The CDR3 spans 15 residues. In DNA, the CDR3 is TGCGCCAGCAGCCTTCAGGACAGGGACACCGGGGAGCTGTTTTTT. Its protein is CASSLQDRDTGELFF. The entire variable domain, with the rest obtained from reference TRBV5-1 and TRBJ2-2, is as follows: KAGVTQTPRYLIKTRGQQVTLSCSPISGHRSVSWYQQTPGQGLQFLFEYFSETQRNKGNFPGRFSGRQFSNSRSEMNVSTLELGDSALYLCASSLQDRDTGELFFGEGSRLTVL.

The rearrangement joins TRBV13 to TRBJ1-1, with D maybe TRBD1 (5 bases). This CDR3 has 15 residues. The germline V gene has CDR1 PRHDT and CDR2 FYEKMQ (reference sequence). V lost 2 bases to trimming and J lost 6 bases, with 16 bases between them. The chain's CDR3 is CASSLWGTGRPEAFF. Written as DNA, the CDR3 is TGTGCCAGCAGCTTATGGGGGACGGGACGGCCTGAAGCTTTCTTT.

This clone showed up just a few times. The chain combines TRBV27 with TRBJ1-2; a weak D match, TRBD1 (6 bases). V was clipped by 0 bases and J by 4 bases, with 9 bases between them. The CDR3 runs to 14 residues. Germline assignment: CDR1 MNHEY and CDR2 SMNVEV (reference sequence). CDR3 residues: CASSLSNRAYGYTF. For the CDR3, the DNA is TGTGCCAGCAGTTTATCGAACAGGGCCTATGGCTACACCTTC.

The CDR3 DNA sequence: TGTGCCAGCAGCTTAACTCTGAGCGGGGTCAGCACAGATACGCAGTATTTT. The encoded protein is CASSLTLSGVSTDTQYF. This rearrangement joins TRBV7-2 to TRBJ2-3; 7 nucleotides agree with TRBD2. V shed 2 bases and J 0 bases; nucleotides not matched to a gene: 8. There are 17 residues in the CDR3. CDR1 SGHTA and CDR2 FQGNSA come from the germline V gene.

This chain joins TRBV9 and TRBJ2-1; unclear D gene. CDR1 is SGDLS, CDR2 YYNGEE, per germline. This CDR3 region has 14 residues. V lost 3 bases and J 6 bases, leaving 13 bases between the germline ends. The CDR3 here is CASSAPYASNEQFF. CDR3 nucleotides: TGTGCCAGCAGCGCCCCCTATGCTTCCAATGAGCAGTTCTTC.

This clone was seen once. The chain is built from TRBV30 and TRBJ2-7, with a weak D call TRBD1 (5 bases). This CDR3 spans 13 amino acids. Germline assignment: CDR1 GTSNPN and CDR2 SVGIG (reference sequence). V lost 2 bases to trimming and J lost 7 bases, with 15 bases between them. The CDR3 loop reads CAWSRQGSFEQYF. The DNA for the CDR3 is TGTGCCTGGAGTCGGCAGGGAAGTTTTGAGCAGTACTTC.

The chain combines TRBV5-1 with TRBJ2-1; D gene ambiguous. V was shortened by 0 bases and J by 4 bases, with 11 bases between the two germline ends. This CDR3 region has 15 residues. Germline V lookup: CDR1 SGHRS, CDR2 YFSETQ. DNA for the CDR3: TGCGCCAGCAGCTTGGGACGAGGTGTTTACAATGAGCAGTTCTTC. This sequence encodes CASSLGRGVYNEQFF.

The chain links TRBV2 to TRBJ1-2; D is undetermined. Per germline, CDR1 SNHLY and CDR2 FYNNEI. Trimming cost V 8 bases and J 5 bases, with 9 bases left between them. The CDR3 length is 11 residues. The CDR3 loop reads CASRPQYGYTF. CDR3 DNA: TGTGCCAGCCGCCCTCAATATGGCTACACCTTC. Full variable domain (missing parts from reference TRBV2 and TRBJ1-2): EPEVTQTPSHQVTQMGQEVILRCVPISNHLYFYWYRQILGQKVEFLVSFYNNEISEKSEIFDDQFSVERPDGSNFTLKIRSTKLEDSAMYFCASRPQYGYTFGSGTRLTVV.